This T cell receptor beta chain was observed in a study of beta chain features in type 1 diabetes. Stem cell-like memory, regulatory, central memory and naive CD4+ cells were sorted via CD45RO/CCR7/CD25/CD127/CD95/CD27. Germline CDR1 and CDR2: ENHRY and SYGVKD. The CDR3 runs 14 residues. The trim removed 4 bases at V and 8 bases at J, leaving 6 bases unmatched. The investigators reverse transcribed all of the isolated RNA, so they sequenced expressed TCRB transcripts. The table came from immunoSEQ multiplex PCR; TCRdb's copy has only in-frame clones and leaves some out. In the table there are under 300,000 clones, 27% of which are singletons.

The receptor's source is a man younger than 45 in good health. The sample was central memory CD4+ T cells from blood. The chain recombines TRBV10-3 with TRBJ2-1, with 9 bases that match TRBD2. The CDR3 loop is CAISGGGAQHEQFF. The CDR3 region has the DNA TGTGCCATCAGTGGCGGGGGGGCTCAGCATGAGCAGTTCTTC.